This TCR beta chain was found in a study of T cells in localized non-small cell lung cancer. Assay used: immunoSEQ multiplex PCR; TCRdb lists only in-frame clones, some missing. The sample contains some 6,200 clones, 20% to 25% of which appear only once. This clone was seen once. The antigen is undetermined. Study-level results: Adjacent lung tissue had a median about 58 of the top 100 clones found in the tumor. Increased T cell density in blood showed an association with longer overall survival.

The ends were cut back, 1 base at V and 3 bases at J, with 9 bases in the middle. The CDR3 is 14 residues long. Germline loops: CDR1 MGHDK, CDR2 SYGVNS. The clonotype was recovered from a female donor older than 55 with stage I lung adenocarcinoma. The chain joins TRBV25-1 to TRBJ1-1, with D perhaps matching TRBD1 (5 bases). Sequencing was performed on lung tumor tissue, taken before any cancer treatment. Written as DNA, the CDR3 is TGTGCCAGCAGTGAATCGGGGGGGTACACTGAAGCTTTCTTT. It translates to CASSESGGYTEAFF.